The sequence of this T cell receptor (beta chain) was determined in a study of blood T cell repertoires in COVID-19. Study at large: Samples of COVID-19 (acute and convalescent) were obtained from the United States, Italy and Spain. T cells, B-cell-depleted T cells, or PBMCs supplied cDNA or gDNA.

As handled by the study authors: Amplifying reference gene primers gave estimates of nucleated cell counts. Only in-frame clones appear in the TCRdb table, and some are missing; sequencing was by immunoSEQ multiplex PCR. V and J calls and clone size are as listed in that table; D and trimming were resolved from the DNA. The sample contains 100,000 or so clones, approximately 81% of which appear only once. Germline lookup yields CDR1 MNHEY and CDR2 SVGEGT. The CDR3 consists of 14 residues. V lost 5 bases and J lost 2, with 13 bases in between. The genes are TRBV6-2 or TRBV6-3 and TRBJ2-7; possible D gene TRBD1, 6 bases. The TCR sequence derives from a woman aged 70-85 years with active or convalescent COVID-19. The sample was peripheral blood. The CDR3 is CASSQGGWPYEQYF. CDR3 nucleotide sequence: TGTGCCAGCAGTCAAGGGGGTTGGCCCTACGAGCAGTACTTC.